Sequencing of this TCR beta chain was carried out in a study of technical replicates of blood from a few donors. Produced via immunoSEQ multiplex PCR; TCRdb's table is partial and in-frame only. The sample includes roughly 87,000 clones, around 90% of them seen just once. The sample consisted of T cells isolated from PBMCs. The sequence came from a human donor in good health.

CDR3 in DNA: TGTGCCAGCAGCTCCCCCGGGACTAGGGTCTACGAGCAGTACTTC. Amino acids: CASSSPGTRVYEQYF. The chain carries TRBV12-1 and TRBJ2-7; TRBD2 is taken as the D call from the table, unchecked against the DNA. TRBV12-1 is assigned pseudogene status. There are 15 residues in the CDR3.